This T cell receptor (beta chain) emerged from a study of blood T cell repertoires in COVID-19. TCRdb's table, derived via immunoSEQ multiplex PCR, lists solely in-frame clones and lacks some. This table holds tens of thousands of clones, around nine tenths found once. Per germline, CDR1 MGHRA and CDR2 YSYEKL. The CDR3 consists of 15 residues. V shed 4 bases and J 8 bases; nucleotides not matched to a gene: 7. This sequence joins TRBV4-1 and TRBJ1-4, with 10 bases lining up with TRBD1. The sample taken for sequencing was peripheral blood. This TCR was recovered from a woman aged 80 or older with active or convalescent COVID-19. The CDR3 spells CASSLGQGDSEKLFF. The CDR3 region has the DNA TGCGCCAGCAGCCTTGGACAGGGGGACAGCGAAAAACTGTTTTTT.